The present T cell receptor beta chain was sequenced within a study of T cell changes during pregnancy in multiple sclerosis. TCRdb's copy holds only in-frame clones and misses some; the assay was immunoSEQ multiplex PCR. Altogether roughly 100,000 clones are present, about 90% being singletons, with the ten largest covering less than 2%. V lost 2 bases and J lost 8, with 12 bases in between. Germline V CDR1 and CDR2: SEHNR, FQNEAQ (reference sequence). The length of the CDR3 is 13 residues. The chain recombines TRBV7-9 with TRBJ1-1; D unclear. The sample here was peripheral blood, taken before pregnancy. This receptor was obtained from a female donor with multiple sclerosis, enrolled in a pregnancy study. Written as DNA, the CDR3 is TGTGCCAGCAGCTTAAACCCAGCGCCCGAAGCTTTCTTT. This translates into CASSLNPAPEAFF. Using reference TRBV7-9 and TRBJ1-1 for the parts outside the CDR3, the full variable domain is DTGVSQNPRHKITKRGQNVTFRCDPISEHNRLYWYRQTLGQGPEFLTYFQNEAQLEKSRLLSDRFSAERPKGSFSTLEIQRTEQGDSAMYLCASSLNPAPEAFFGQGTRLTVV.